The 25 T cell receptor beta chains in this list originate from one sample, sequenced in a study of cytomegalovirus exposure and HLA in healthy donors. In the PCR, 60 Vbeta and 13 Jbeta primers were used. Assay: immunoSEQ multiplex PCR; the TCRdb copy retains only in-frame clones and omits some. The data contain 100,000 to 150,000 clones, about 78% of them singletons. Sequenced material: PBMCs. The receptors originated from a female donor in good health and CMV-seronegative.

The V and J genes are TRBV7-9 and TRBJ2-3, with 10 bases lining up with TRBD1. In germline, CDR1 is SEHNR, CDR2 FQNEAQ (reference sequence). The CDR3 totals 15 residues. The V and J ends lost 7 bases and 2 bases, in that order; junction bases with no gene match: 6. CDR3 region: CASKADRGNTDTQYF. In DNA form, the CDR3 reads TGTGCCAGCAAGGCGGACAGGGGGAACACAGATACGCAGTATTTT.

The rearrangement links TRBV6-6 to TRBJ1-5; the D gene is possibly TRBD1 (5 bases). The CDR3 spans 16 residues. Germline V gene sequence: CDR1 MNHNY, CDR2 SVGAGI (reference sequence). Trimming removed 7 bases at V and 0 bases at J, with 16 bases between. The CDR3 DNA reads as TGTGCCAGCATCGCTCGGGGGGGAACTAGCAATCAGCCCCAGCATTTT. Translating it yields CASIARGGTSNQPQHF.

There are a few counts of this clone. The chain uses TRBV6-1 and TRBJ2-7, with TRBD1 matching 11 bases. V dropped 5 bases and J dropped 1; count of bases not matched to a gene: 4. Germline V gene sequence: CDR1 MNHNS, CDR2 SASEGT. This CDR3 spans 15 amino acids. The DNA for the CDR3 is TGTGCCAGCAGTTTTGGACAGGGGGCGTCCTACGAGCAGTACTTC. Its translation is CASSFGQGASYEQYF.

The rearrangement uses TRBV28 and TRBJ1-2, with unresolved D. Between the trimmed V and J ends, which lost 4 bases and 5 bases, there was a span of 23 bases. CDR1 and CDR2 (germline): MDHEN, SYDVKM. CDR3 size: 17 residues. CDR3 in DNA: TGTGCCAGCAGTTCCCGGACCTTGACGGGGAGATGGTATGGCTACACCTTC. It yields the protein CASSSRTLTGRWYGYTF.

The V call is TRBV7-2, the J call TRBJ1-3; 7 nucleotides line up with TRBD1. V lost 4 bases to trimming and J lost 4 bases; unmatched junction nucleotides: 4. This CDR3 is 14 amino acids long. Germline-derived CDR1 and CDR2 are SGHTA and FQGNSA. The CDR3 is CASSSGTAGNTIYF. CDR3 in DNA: TGTGCCAGCAGCTCCGGGACAGCCGGAAACACCATATATTTT.

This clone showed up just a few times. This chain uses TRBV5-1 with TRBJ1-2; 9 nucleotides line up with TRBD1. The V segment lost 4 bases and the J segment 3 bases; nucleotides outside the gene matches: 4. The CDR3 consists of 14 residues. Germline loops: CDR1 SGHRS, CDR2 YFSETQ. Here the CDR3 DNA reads TGCGCCAGCAGCCGGGACAGGGCGGACTATGGCTACACCTTC. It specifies CASSRDRADYGYTF.

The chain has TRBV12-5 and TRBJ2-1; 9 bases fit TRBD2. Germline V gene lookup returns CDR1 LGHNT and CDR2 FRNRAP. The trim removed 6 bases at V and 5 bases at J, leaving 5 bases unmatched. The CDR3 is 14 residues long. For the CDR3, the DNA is TGTGCTAGTGGGACTAGCGGACAAAACAATGAGCAGTTCTTC. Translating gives CASGTSGQNNEQFF. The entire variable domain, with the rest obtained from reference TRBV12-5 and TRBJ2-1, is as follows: DARVTQTPRHKVTEMGQEVTMRCQPILGHNTVFWYRQTMMQGLELLAYFRNRAPLDDSGMPKDRFSAEMPDATLATLKIQPSEPRDSAVYFCASGTSGQNNEQFFGPGTRLTVL.

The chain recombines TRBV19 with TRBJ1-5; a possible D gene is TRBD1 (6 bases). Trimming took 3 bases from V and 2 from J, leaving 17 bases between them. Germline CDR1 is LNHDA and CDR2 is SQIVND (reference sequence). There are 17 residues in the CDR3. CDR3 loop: CASSILPGASGNQPQHF. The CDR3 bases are TGTGCCAGTAGTATTTTACCAGGGGCAAGTGGCAATCAGCCCCAGCATTTT.

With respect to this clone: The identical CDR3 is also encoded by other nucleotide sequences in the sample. CDR3 in DNA: TGTGCCAGCAGCTCGGGGACAGGGGCTTACAATGAGCAGTTCTTC. As protein: CASSSGTGAYNEQFF. This rearrangement joins TRBV7-2 to TRBJ2-1; 10 bases map to TRBD1. Germline values: CDR1 SGHTA, CDR2 FQGNSA. This CDR3 has 15 amino acids. Germline trimming cut 4 bases from V and 4 bases from J; bases unmatched to any gene: 4.

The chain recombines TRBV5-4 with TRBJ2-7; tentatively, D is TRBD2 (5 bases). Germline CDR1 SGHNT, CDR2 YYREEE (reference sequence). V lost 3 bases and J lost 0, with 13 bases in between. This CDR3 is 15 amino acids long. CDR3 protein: CASSSGLTSSYEQYF. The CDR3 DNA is TGTGCCAGCAGCTCAGGACTGACGAGCTCCTACGAGCAGTACTTC.

The CDR3 region is CASSGLAGIATNEKLFF. The CDR3 region has the DNA TGTGCCAGCAGTGGGTTGGCAGGCATTGCAACTAATGAAAAACTGTTTTTT. This sequence joins TRBV2 and TRBJ1-4; unclear D gene. CDR1 SNHLY and CDR2 FYNNEI come from the germline V gene. V lost 4 bases and J 0 bases, leaving 15 bases between the germline ends. The length of the CDR3 is 17 residues.

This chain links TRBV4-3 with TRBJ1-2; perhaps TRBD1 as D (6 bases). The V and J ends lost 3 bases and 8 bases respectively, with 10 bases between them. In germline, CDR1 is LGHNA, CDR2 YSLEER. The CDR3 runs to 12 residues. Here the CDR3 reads CASSQGARGYTF. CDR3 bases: TGCGCCAGCAGCCAGGGGGCGCGGGGCTACACCTTC.

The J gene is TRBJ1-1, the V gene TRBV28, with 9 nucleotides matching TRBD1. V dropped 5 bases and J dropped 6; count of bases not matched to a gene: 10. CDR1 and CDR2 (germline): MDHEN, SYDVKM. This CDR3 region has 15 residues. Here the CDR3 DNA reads TGTGCCAGCAGTCGACCGGGACAGGGTCTGCCTGAAGCTTTCTTT. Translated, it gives CASSRPGQGLPEAFF. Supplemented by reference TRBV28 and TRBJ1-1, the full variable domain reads DVKVTQSSRYLVKRTGEKVFLECVQDMDHENMFWYRQDPGLGLRLIYFSYDVKMKEKGDIPEGYSVSREKKERFSLILESASTNQTSMYLCASSRPGQGLPEAFFGQGTRLTVV.

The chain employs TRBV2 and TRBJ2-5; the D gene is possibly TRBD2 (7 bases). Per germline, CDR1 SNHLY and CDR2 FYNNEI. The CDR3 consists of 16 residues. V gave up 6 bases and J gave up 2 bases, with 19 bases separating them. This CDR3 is CASRIQGGESQETQYF. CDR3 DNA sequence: TGTGCCAGCAGAATACAGGGAGGGGAGTCGCAAGAGACCCAGTACTTC.

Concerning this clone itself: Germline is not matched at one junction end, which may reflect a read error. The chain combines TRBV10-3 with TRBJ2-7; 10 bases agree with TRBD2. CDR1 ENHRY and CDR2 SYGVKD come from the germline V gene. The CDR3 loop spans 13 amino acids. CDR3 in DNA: TGTGCCATCAGTGAAACTAGCGGGATACCCTCCTCCTTC. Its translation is CAISETSGIPSSF.

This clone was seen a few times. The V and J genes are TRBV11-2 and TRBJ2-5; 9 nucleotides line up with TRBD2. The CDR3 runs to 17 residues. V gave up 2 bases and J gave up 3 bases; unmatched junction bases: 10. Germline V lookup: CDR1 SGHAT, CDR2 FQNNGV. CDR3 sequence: CASSLLALAGSKETQYF. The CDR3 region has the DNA TGTGCCAGCAGCTTATTGGCTCTAGCGGGGTCGAAAGAGACCCAGTACTTC.

The CDR3 loop reads CASSLTGEVETQYF. The DNA of the CDR3 is TGTGCCAGCAGCTTAACGGGAGAAGTAGAGACCCAGTACTTC. The chain uses TRBV7-6 and TRBJ2-5; a possible D gene is TRBD2 (6 bases). The CDR3 is 14 amino acids. Germline V CDR1 and CDR2: SGHVS, FNYEAQ. V shed 2 bases and J shed 4 bases, with 11 bases lying between them.

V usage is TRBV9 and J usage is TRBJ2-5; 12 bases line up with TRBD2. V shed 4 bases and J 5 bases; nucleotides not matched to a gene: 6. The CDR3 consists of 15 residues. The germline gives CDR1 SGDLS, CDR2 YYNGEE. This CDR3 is CASSWTSGIWETQYF. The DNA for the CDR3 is TGTGCCAGCAGCTGGACTAGCGGGATATGGGAGACCCAGTACTTC.

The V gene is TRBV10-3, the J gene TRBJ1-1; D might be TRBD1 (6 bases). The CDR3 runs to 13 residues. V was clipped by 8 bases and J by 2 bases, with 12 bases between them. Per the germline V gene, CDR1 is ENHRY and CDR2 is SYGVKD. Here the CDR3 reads CAIGGGRNTEAFF. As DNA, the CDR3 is TGTGCCATCGGGGGGGGGCGTAACACTGAAGCTTTCTTT.

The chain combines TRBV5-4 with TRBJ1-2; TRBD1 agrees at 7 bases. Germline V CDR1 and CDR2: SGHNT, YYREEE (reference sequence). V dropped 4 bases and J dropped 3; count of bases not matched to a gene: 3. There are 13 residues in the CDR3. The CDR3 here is CASSETGDYGYTF. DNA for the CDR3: TGTGCCAGCAGCGAAACAGGGGACTATGGCTACACCTTC.

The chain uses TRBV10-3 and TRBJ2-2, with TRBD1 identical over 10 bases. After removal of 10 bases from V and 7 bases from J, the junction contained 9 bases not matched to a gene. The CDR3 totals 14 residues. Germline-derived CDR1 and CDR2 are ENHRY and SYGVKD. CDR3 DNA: TGTGCCACCTCCGGGACAGGGGAAGGCGGGGAGCTGTTTTTT. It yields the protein CATSGTGEGGELFF.

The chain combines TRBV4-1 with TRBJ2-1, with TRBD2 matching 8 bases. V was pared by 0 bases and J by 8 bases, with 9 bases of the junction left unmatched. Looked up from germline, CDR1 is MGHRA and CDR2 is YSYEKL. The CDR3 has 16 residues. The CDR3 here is CASSQDLSGSPYEQFF. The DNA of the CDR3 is TGCGCCAGCAGCCAAGATTTGAGCGGGAGTCCGTATGAGCAGTTCTTC.

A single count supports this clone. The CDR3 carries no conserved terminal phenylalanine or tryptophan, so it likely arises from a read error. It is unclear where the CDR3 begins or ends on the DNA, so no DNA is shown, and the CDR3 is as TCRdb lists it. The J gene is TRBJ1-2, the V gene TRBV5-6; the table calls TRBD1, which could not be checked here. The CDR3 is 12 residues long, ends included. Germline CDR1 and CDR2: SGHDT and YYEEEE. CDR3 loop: CASSLVGATAVS.

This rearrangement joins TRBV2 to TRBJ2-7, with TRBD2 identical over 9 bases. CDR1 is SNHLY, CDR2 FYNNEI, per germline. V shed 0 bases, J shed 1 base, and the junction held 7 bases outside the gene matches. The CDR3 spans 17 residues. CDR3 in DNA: TGTGCCAGCAGTGAAGCGGAATACGGACTAGCGTCCTACGAGCAGTACTTC. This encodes CASSEAEYGLASYEQYF.

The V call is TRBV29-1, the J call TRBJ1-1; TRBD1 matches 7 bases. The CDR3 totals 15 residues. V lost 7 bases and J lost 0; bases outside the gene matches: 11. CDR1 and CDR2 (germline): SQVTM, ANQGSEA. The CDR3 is CSGEPRQGLNTEAFF. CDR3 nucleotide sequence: TGCAGCGGGGAACCCCGACAGGGACTGAACACTGAAGCTTTCTTT.